This paragraph covers one T cell receptor (beta chain) sequence. Its antigen is still unknown. This entry comes from a study of cytomegalovirus exposure and HLA in healthy donors. Overall study results and limits: Roughly uniform sequencing depth across donors was assumed, possibly incorrectly. Most of the TCR beta V segments (in an earlier analysis) were productive either about 87% or about 30% of the time.

The PCR was carried out with 60 Vbeta primers and 13 Jbeta primers. This table comes from immunoSEQ multiplex PCR, and its TCRdb copy is limited to in-frame clones, with some not included. The sample has about 110,000 clones, over 60% seen once. This CDR3 is 17 amino acids long. Germline V gene lookup returns CDR1 SGHTA and CDR2 FQGTGA. Trimming removed 2 bases from V and 0 bases from J, with 11 bases in between. This clonotype was obtained from a man aged 35 to 55 in good health and CMV-seropositive. The sequencing input was PBMCs. V gene TRBV7-3 combines with J gene TRBJ2-6; D is ambiguous. CDR3 bases: TGTGCCAGCAGCTTATTAAGCCCGGGCTCTGGGGCCAACGTCCTGACTTTC. The encoded protein is CASSLLSPGSGANVLTF.